This T cell receptor beta chain was recorded in a study of Ad26.COV2.S vaccination and SARS-CoV-2 variants. Method: immunoSEQ multiplex PCR; TCRdb's copy keeps in-frame clones and lacks some. The profile shows 320,000 or so clones, around 90% of them singletons. The CDR3 is 15 residues long. The V end was cut by 5 bases, the J end by 0 bases, with 13 bases between. Germline V gives CDR1 SGHTA, CDR2 FQGNSA. Study findings and constraints: From the TCR breadth and depth analyses, total T cell responses may have been underestimated. CD8+ and CD4+ T cells specific for spike reportedly responded with substantial breadth after vaccination. Similar non-spike TCR breadth was seen in vaccine and placebo recipients.

The sample's treatment: some 20 received Ad26.COV2.S at low or high dose, single or two shots; roughly five received placebo; per-sample allocation not given. It was on day 63 after the first vaccine or placebo injection that samples were taken. The administered vaccine (an Ad26 vector) expressed Wuhan-strain SARS-CoV-2 spike. This clone has only one observation. The antigen remains unidentified. The gene calls are TRBV7-2 and TRBJ1-2; perhaps TRBD1 as D (6 bases). Material: peripheral blood, obtained in a trial of Ad26.COV2.S vaccine versus placebo. The sequence came from a person aged 18-60 years who received the Ad26.COV2.S COVID-19 vaccine or a placebo. The DNA of the CDR3 is TGTGCCAGCAGCCCGGACAGCATAGCTAACTATGGCTACACCTTC. Translated: CASSPDSIANYGYTF.